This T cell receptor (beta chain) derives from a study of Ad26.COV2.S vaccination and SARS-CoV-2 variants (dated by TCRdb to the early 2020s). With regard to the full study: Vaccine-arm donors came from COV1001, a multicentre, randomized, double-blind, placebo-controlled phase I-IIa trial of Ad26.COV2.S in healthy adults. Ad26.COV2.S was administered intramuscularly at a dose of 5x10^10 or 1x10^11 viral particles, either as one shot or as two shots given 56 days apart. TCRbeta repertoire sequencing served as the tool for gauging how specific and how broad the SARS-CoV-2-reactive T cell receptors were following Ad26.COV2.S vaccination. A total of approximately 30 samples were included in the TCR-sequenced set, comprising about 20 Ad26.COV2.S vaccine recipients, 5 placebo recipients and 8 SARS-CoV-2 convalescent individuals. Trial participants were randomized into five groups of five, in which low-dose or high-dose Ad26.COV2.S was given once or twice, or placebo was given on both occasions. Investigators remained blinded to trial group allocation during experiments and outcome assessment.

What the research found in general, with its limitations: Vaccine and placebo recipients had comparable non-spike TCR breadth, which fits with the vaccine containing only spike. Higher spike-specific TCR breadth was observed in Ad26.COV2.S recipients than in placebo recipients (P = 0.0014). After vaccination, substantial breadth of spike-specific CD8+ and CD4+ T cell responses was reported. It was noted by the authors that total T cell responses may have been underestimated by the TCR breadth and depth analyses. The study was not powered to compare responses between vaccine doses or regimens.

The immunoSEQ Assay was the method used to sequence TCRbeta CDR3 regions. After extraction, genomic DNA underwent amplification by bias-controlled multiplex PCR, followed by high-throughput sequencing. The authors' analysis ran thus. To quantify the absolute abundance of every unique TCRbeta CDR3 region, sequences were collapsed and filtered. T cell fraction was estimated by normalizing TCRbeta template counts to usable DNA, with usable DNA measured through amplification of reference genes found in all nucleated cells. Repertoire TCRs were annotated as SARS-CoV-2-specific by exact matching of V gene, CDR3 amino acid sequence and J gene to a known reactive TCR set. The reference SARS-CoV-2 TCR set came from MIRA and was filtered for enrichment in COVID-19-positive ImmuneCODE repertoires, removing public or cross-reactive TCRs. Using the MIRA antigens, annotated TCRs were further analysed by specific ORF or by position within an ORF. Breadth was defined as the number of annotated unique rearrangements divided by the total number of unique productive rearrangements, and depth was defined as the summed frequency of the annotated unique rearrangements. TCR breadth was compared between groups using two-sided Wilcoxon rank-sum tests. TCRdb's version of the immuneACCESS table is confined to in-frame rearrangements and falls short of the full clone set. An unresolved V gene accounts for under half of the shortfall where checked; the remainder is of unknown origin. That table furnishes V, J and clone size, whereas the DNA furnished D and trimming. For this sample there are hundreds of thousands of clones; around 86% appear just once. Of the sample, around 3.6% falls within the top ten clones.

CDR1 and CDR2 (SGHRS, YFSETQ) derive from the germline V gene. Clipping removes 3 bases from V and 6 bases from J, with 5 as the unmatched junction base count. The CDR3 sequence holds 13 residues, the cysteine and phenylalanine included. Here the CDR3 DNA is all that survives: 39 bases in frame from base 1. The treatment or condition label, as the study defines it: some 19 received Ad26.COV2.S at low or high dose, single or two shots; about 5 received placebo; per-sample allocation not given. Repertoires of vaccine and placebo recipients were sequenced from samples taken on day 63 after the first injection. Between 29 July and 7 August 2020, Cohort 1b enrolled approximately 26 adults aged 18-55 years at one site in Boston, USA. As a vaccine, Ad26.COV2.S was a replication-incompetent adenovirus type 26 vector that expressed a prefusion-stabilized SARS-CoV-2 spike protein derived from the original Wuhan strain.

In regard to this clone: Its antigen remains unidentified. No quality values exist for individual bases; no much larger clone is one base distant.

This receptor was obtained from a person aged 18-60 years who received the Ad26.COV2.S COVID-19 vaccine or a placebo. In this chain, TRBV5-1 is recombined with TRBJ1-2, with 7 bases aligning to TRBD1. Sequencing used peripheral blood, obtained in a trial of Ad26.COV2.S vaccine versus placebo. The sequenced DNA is TGCGCCAGCAGCTACACAGGGGCGGATGGCTACACCTTC. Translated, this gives CASSYTGADGYTF. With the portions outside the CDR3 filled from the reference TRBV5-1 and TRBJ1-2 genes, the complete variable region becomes KAGVTQTPRYLIKTRGQQVTLSCSPISGHRSVSWYQQTPGQGLQFLFEYFSETQRNKGNFPGRFSGRQFSNSRSEMNVSTLELGDSALYLCASSYTGADGYTFGSGTRLTVV.